This T cell receptor beta chain was obtained from a study of blood T cell repertoires in COVID-19 (TCRdb year 2020). Background for the entire study: Samples covering the acute and convalescent phases of COVID-19 were provided by collaborators in the United States, Italy and Spain. The dataset comprised deeply sampled blood TCRbeta repertoires from subjects exposed to, actively infected with, or recovered from COVID-19. Where HLA class I and class II types were available, the types were taken from metadata supplied by the sample provider, not from assay-based typing. The material from the prospective study consisted of cDNA or gDNA derived from T cells, B-cell-depleted T cells, or PBMCs. Samples were obtained from the ongoing ImmuneRACE study (first 160 participants) and from over 1,000 subjects provided by 6 global collaborators. A de-identified subject ID, COVID-19 status, age in years and sex were almost always included in the sample metadata. A freely available public database, intended as a resource for researchers studying the immune response to SARS-CoV-2, is where the repertoires were released. The investigation overall reported the following: How much clinical and demographic metadata was included differed by source and by participant, and the metadata was provided uncurated.

The germline V gene encodes CDR1 SGHNT and CDR2 YYREEE (reference sequence). Trimming leaves V shorter by 0 bases and J shorter by 0 bases, with the junction holding 6 bases beyond the gene matches. The CDR3 sequence holds 16 residues, the cysteine and phenylalanine included. Only the CDR3 DNA stays, 48 bases, in frame from base 1. TCRbeta CDR3 regions were amplified from genomic DNA using the immunoSEQ Assay, a bias-controlled multiplex PCR. In the source study's methods: The number of nucleated cells in each sample was estimated from the amplification of reference gene primers within the assay. Sequence reads were collapsed and filtered to measure the absolute abundance of every unique TCRbeta CDR3 rearrangement. Productive Simpson clonality was computed per sample as the square root of Simpson's diversity index over productive rearrangements. TCRdb's version of the immuneACCESS table is confined to in-frame rearrangements and falls short of the full clone set. An unresolved V gene accounts for under half of the shortfall where checked; the remainder is of unknown origin. V, J and clone size were drawn from that table, and D and trimming were deduced from the DNA. For this sample there are about 70,000 clones; about 88% appear just once. About 1.5% of the sample belongs to the ten largest clones.

Each collaborating institution followed its own protocols to collect whole blood in K2EDTA tubes. For TCRbeta analysis, collaborators shipped samples as frozen whole blood, isolated PBMCs, or DNA extracted from either of those sample types. Regarding this clone: What antigen it recognizes has not been identified. Base qualities are not at hand, and no much larger clone is one base apart.

The chain is assembled from TRBV5-4 and TRBJ2-7, with 7 junctional bases fitting TRBD2. Sequencing was carried out using peripheral blood. The TCR sequence derives from a human donor in a cohort sampled during active COVID-19. In nucleotides, the sequence is TGTGCCAGCAGCTTGGACCCTAGCGGAAGCTCCTACGAGCAGTACTTC. Translated, it gives CASSLDPSGSSYEQYF.